The clone carrying this T cell receptor beta chain came up once. The sample originates from a study of CD8 T cells in Susac syndrome. The RNA input was about 0.5 to 1 ug, and it was reverse transcribed with random hexamers. TCRdb used MiXCR to reprocess the immunoSEQ multiplex PCR reads, holding one entry per CDR3 protein. This repertoire shows about 240,000 distinct CDR3 sequences, almost 97% found once; its top ten account for under 0.12%. This CDR3 has 14 amino acids. Germline V gene data show CDR1 as SQVTM and CDR2 as ANQGSEA. The V segment lost 6 bases and the J segment 2 bases; nucleotides outside the gene matches: 9.

The chain is built from TRBV29-1 and TRBJ2-7, with 8 positions matching TRBD1. The TCR sequence derives from a human donor with Susac syndrome. Sequenced sample: CD4+ T cells from PBMCs. The CDR3 protein is CSVRGQAGTYEQYF. CDR3 bases: TGCAGCGTCCGGGGACAGGCCGGGACCTACGAGCAGTACTTC.